These 8 T cell receptor beta chains originate from one sample sequenced in a study of blood T cell repertoires in COVID-19. Sequenced by immunoSEQ multiplex PCR; TCRdb stores in-frame clones only, minus some. The profile shows about 45,000 clones, 80% to 90% of them singletons. Sequenced material: peripheral blood. These receptors were collected from a human donor in a cohort sampled during active COVID-19.

V usage is TRBV5-4 and J usage is TRBJ2-5; 7 nucleotides match TRBD1. This CDR3 is 15 amino acids long. Germline CDR1 SGHNT, CDR2 YYREEE (reference sequence). The junction had 13 bases not matched to a gene; V was cut back by 4 bases and J by 7 bases. This CDR3 is CASSGRQGPGGTQYF. The DNA of the CDR3 is TGTGCCAGCAGCGGAAGACAGGGTCCGGGTGGGACCCAGTACTTC.

This sequence joins TRBV7-8 and TRBJ2-5, with 11 bases identical to TRBD2. The germline gives CDR1 SGHVS, CDR2 FQNEAQ. The CDR3 loop spans 16 amino acids. The ends lost 4 bases at V and 5 bases at J; junction bases unmatched: 9. CDR3 in DNA: TGTGCCAGCAGCTCGGCACTAGCGGGGGTGGGGGAGACCCAGTACTTC. It codes for CASSSALAGVGETQYF.

The chain employs TRBV15 and TRBJ2-7, with 8 bases that match TRBD2. The V segment lost 0 bases and the J segment 3 bases; nucleotides outside the gene matches: 13. The CDR3 is 18 amino acids. CDR1 and CDR2 from the germline V gene are LNHNV and YYDKDF (reference sequence). DNA of the CDR3: TGTGCCACCAGCAGAGATTTAGAAGCGGGAGTTGGGAGCTACGAGCAGTACTTC. It encodes CATSRDLEAGVGSYEQYF.

The chain combines TRBV27 with TRBJ2-2; tentative D call: TRBD1 (5 bases). Germline CDR1 reads MNHEY; CDR2 reads SMNVEV (reference sequence). Deletions cut 3 bases from V and 5 bases from J, with 25 bases between. The CDR3 has 19 amino acids. The CDR3 bases are TGTGCCAGCAGTTTTCAGGCAGGGCCCCGGCTAGATCGAACCGGGGAGCTGTTTTTT. Translation: CASSFQAGPRLDRTGELFF.

This chain joins TRBV6-5 and TRBJ1-2; D possibly corresponds to TRBD1 (5 bases). This CDR3 has 12 amino acids. Trimming pared 8 bases from V and 2 bases from J, leaving 9 bases between. Germline lookup yields CDR1 MNHEY and CDR2 SVGAGI. CDR3 coding DNA: TGTGCCAGCTGGAGGGGAAACTATGGCTACACCTTC. It yields the protein CASWRGNYGYTF.

CDR3 nucleotides: TGTGCTAGTGGTTGGGCGGGGTCCAACGGGGAGCTGTTTTTT. Its protein is CASGWAGSNGELFF. This chain joins TRBV12-5 and TRBJ2-2; maybe TRBD2 (6 bases). V gave up 4 bases and J gave up 7 bases, with 13 bases separating them. Germline CDR1 LGHNT, CDR2 FRNRAP. The length of the CDR3 is 14 residues. Full variable domain (outside the CDR3, taken from reference TRBV12-5 and TRBJ2-2): DARVTQTPRHKVTEMGQEVTMRCQPILGHNTVFWYRQTMMQGLELLAYFRNRAPLDDSGMPKDRFSAEMPDATLATLKIQPSEPRDSAVYFCASGWAGSNGELFFGEGSRLTVL.

The V and J genes are TRBV28 and TRBJ2-7, with 8 bases that match TRBD2. From germline, CDR1 is MDHEN and CDR2 SYDVKM. The V segment lost 2 bases and the J segment 0 bases; nucleotides outside the gene matches: 6. This CDR3 contains 16 residues. CDR3 sequence reads: CASSLGFGRGSYEQYF. The CDR3 DNA reads as TGTGCCAGCAGTTTAGGATTCGGGAGGGGCTCCTACGAGCAGTACTTC. The complete variable domain, with remaining parts taken from reference TRBV28 and TRBJ2-7, reads DVKVTQSSRYLVKRTGEKVFLECVQDMDHENMFWYRQDPGLGLRLIYFSYDVKMKEKGDIPEGYSVSREKKERFSLILESASTNQTSMYLCASSLGFGRGSYEQYFGPGTRLTVT.

This chain links TRBV9 with TRBJ1-3; 7 bases fit TRBD1. Germline V gene lookup returns CDR1 SGDLS and CDR2 YYNGEE. The CDR3 is 16 amino acids. V shed 4 bases, J shed 0 bases, and the junction held 7 bases outside the gene matches. CDR3: CASSPQGTVSGNTIYF. DNA of the CDR3: TGTGCCAGCAGCCCCCAGGGGACAGTCTCTGGAAACACCATATATTTT.